This passage covers 17 T cell receptor beta chains from one sample sequenced in a study of control samples from healthy donors and cancer patients. Sequenced by immunoSEQ multiplex PCR; TCRdb stores in-frame clones only, minus some. The table shows about 130,000 clones, with around nine tenths occurring only once. The sample was blood. The receptor source for this set is a man aged 45-65 years in good health.

The rearrangement joins TRBV15 to TRBJ2-5; no clear D gene. The germline V gene has CDR1 LNHNV and CDR2 YYDKDF (reference sequence). There are 12 residues in the CDR3. V was pared by 2 bases and J by 3 bases, with 4 bases between. The CDR3 DNA is TGTGCCACCAGCAGATTAAAAGAGACCCAGTACTTC. Translating it yields CATSRLKETQYF.

The sample holds one count of this clone. This chain uses TRBV2 with TRBJ2-3, with D unresolved. Trimming removed 6 bases at V and 7 bases at J, with 8 bases between. This CDR3 is built from 11 residues. Germline V gene data show CDR1 as SNHLY and CDR2 as FYNNEI. DNA of the CDR3: TGTGCCAGCAGGCTAGAGAATACGCAGTATTTT. Its translation is CASRLENTQYF.

V is TRBV5-4 and J is TRBJ1-2; 7 nucleotides agree with TRBD1. After removal of 4 bases from V and 2 bases from J, the junction contained 5 bases not matched to a gene. There are 14 residues in the CDR3. Germline CDR1 reads SGHNT; CDR2 reads YYREEE (reference sequence). CDR3 sequence: CASSADRANYGYTF. CDR3 coding DNA: TGTGCCAGCAGCGCAGACAGGGCAAACTATGGCTACACCTTC.

This clone was observed a few times. The genes are TRBV30 and TRBJ2-7; TRBD1 agrees at 7 bases. Trimming removed 5 bases from V and 3 bases from J; junction bases left unmatched: 13. Germline assignment: CDR1 GTSNPN and CDR2 SVGIG (reference sequence). This CDR3 is built from 15 residues. In DNA, the CDR3 is TGTGCCTGGGGGAAAGCAGGGGGTTCAGTCTACGAGCAGTACTTC. Translating gives CAWGKAGGSVYEQYF.

The chain links TRBV7-3 to TRBJ2-2; D remains ambiguous. Trimming pared 11 bases from V and 0 bases from J, leaving 16 bases between. Germline V lookup: CDR1 SGHTA, CDR2 FQGTGA. The CDR3 spans 15 residues. Written as DNA, the CDR3 is TGTGCCGGGCATTTTGATCACGCGAACACCGGGGAGCTGTTTTTT. This sequence encodes CAGHFDHANTGELFF.

The J gene is TRBJ2-7, the V gene TRBV19; D gene uncertain. The V gene's germline CDR1 is LNHDA and CDR2 SQIVND (reference sequence). The CDR3 contains 15 residues. The V and J ends lost 6 bases and 0 bases respectively, with 15 bases between them. The CDR3 region has the DNA TGTGCCAGTAGCATCTTTTGGGGAAGCTCCTACGAGCAGTACTTC. It encodes CASSIFWGSSYEQYF.

This clone was counted a few times. This sequence joins TRBV7-3 and TRBJ1-1; a possible D gene is TRBD1 (6 bases). Germline lookup yields CDR1 SGHTA and CDR2 FQGTGA. Trimming pared 2 bases from V and 3 bases from J, leaving 7 bases between. The CDR3 has 13 residues. The DNA of the CDR3 is TGTGCCAGCAGCTTAGAGGGGGACACTGAAGCTTTCTTT. Translating gives CASSLEGDTEAFF.

The CDR3 nucleotides are TGTGCCAGCAGCGGACTAGCGGGGCTCTACAATGAGCAGTTCTTC. Translating it yields CASSGLAGLYNEQFF. The chain links TRBV3-1 (or the pseudogene TRBV3-2) to TRBJ2-1; 12 bases fit TRBD2. The V gene end was trimmed by 5 bases and the J gene end by 3 bases; junction bases not matched to a gene: 2. Germline-derived CDR1 and CDR2 are LGHDT and YNNKEL (reference sequence). The CDR3 runs to 15 residues.

This sequence joins TRBV6-5 and TRBJ1-2; 9 bases are a match to TRBD1. This CDR3 spans 13 amino acids. Losses at the gene ends were 8 bases for V and 4 bases for J; bases not matched to a gene: 5. Germline V gene lookup returns CDR1 MNHEY and CDR2 SVGAGI. CDR3 amino acids: CASRTGDSYGYTF. In DNA form, the CDR3 reads TGTGCCAGCCGGACAGGGGATAGCTATGGCTACACCTTC.

The chain uses TRBV28 and TRBJ2-5; 9 bases align to TRBD1. The CDR3 has 16 amino acids. The J segment lost 1 base and the V segment lost 2 bases, leaving 5 bases of the junction unmatched. The germline V gene has CDR1 MDHEN and CDR2 SYDVKM. The CDR3 DNA reads as TGTGCCAGCAGTTTAGTTGGGACAGGGACCCAAGAGACCCAGTACTTC. Translation: CASSLVGTGTQETQYF.

The J gene is TRBJ2-1, the V gene TRBV5-1, with TRBD2 identical over 8 bases. There are 14 residues in the CDR3. Germline lookup yields CDR1 SGHRS and CDR2 YFSETQ. Germline trimming cut 4 bases from V and 4 bases from J; bases unmatched to any gene: 4. For the CDR3, the DNA is TGCGCCAGCAGCGGCGGGGGGCTTTACAATGAGCAGTTCTTC. Protein product: CASSGGGLYNEQFF. The entire variable domain, with the rest obtained from reference TRBV5-1 and TRBJ2-1, is as follows: KAGVTQTPRYLIKTRGQQVTLSCSPISGHRSVSWYQQTPGQGLQFLFEYFSETQRNKGNFPGRFSGRQFSNSRSEMNVSTLELGDSALYLCASSGGGLYNEQFFGPGTRLTVL.

The CDR3 DNA reads TGTGCCAGCAGCTTAGGGGGGGCTGTGGCCGAGACCCAGTACTTC. Translation: CASSLGGAVAETQYF. This chain links TRBV7-3 with TRBJ2-5, with D perhaps matching TRBD2 (7 bases). CDR1 SGHTA and CDR2 FQGTGA come from the germline V gene. The CDR3 has 15 amino acids. The V and J ends lost 2 bases and 5 bases respectively, with 15 bases between them.

The chain links TRBV10-3 to TRBJ1-1; D unresolved. The CDR3 spans 11 residues. V lost 6 bases and J 5 bases, leaving 7 bases between the germline ends. Germline values: CDR1 ENHRY, CDR2 SYGVKD. The DNA of the CDR3 is TGTGCCATCAGCACGGGGACTGAAGCTTTCTTT. Its translation is CAISTGTEAFF.

In its sample, this clone was seen once. The J gene is TRBJ2-2, the V gene TRBV28; tentative D call: TRBD1 (6 bases). Germline assignment: CDR1 MDHEN and CDR2 SYDVKM. The ends were cut back, 3 bases at V and 8 bases at J, with 13 bases in the middle. This CDR3 is 14 amino acids long. The CDR3 reads CASSFQERGGELFF. CDR3 coding DNA: TGTGCCAGCAGTTTCCAGGAGAGGGGGGGGGAGCTGTTTTTT.

This clone has only one observation. The CDR3 DNA reads as TGTGCCAGTAGTAAGGCCGAAGGGGGTGGCACCGGGGAGCTGTTTTTT. Amino acid sequence: CASSKAEGGGTGELFF. This chain joins TRBV19 and TRBJ2-2; weak D call: TRBD1 (6 bases). V lost 4 bases and J 4 bases, leaving 16 bases between the germline ends. Germline V gene lookup returns CDR1 LNHDA and CDR2 SQIVND (reference sequence). The CDR3 covers 16 residues.

This sequence joins TRBV6-1 and TRBJ1-1; D perhaps matches TRBD1 (5 bases). The germline CDR1 and CDR2 sequences are MNHNS and SASEGT. Trimming stripped 3 bases from V and 1 base from J, with 9 bases between. This CDR3 is built from 14 residues. In nucleotides, the CDR3 is TGTGCCAGCAGTGATGACAGTACGAACACTGAAGCTTTCTTT. It specifies CASSDDSTNTEAFF.

The rearrangement links TRBV29-1 to TRBJ1-2; tentative D call: TRBD1 (6 bases). V was trimmed by 3 bases and J by 4 bases, leaving 9 bases between them. This CDR3 spans 12 amino acids. From germline, CDR1 is SQVTM and CDR2 ANQGSEA. The CDR3 DNA reads TGCAGCGTTGAGACAGGACCCTATGGCTACACCTTC. Protein: CSVETGPYGYTF.